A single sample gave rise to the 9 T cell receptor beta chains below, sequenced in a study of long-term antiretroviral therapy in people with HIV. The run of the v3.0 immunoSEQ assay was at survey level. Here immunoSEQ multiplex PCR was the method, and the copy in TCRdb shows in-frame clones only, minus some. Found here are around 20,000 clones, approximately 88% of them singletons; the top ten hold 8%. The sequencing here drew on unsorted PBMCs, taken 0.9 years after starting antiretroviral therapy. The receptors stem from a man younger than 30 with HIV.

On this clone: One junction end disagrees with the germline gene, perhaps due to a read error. CDR3 in amino acids: CASSFGGGGTDTQYF. CDR3 DNA: TGTGCCAGCAGCTTTGGCGGGGGGGGCACGGATACGCAGTATTTT. The chain links TRBV5-5 to TRBJ2-3; 9 nucleotides match TRBD2. Germline CDR1 and CDR2: SGHKS and YYEKEE (reference sequence). CDR3 length: 15 amino acids.

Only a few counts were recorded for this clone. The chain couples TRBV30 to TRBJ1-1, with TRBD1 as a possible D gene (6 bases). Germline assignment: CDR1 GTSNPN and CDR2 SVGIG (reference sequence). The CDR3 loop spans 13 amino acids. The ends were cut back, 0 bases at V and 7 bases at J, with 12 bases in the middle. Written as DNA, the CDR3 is TGTGCCTGGAGTGTAGGGGGGTCGGTTGAAGCTTTCTTT. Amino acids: CAWSVGGSVEAFF.

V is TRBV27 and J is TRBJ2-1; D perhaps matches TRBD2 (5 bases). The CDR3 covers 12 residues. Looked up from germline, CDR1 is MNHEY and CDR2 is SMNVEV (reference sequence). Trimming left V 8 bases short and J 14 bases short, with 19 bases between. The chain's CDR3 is CASRSGVVMEFF. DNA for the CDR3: TGTGCCAGCCGATCCGGGGTGGTAATGGAGTTCTTC.

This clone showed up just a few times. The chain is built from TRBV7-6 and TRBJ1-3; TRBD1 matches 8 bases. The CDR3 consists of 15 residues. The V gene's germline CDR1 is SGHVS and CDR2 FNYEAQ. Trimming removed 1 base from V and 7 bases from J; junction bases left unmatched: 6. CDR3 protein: CASSLEDRAWNTIYF. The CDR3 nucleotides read TGTGCCAGCAGCTTAGAGGACAGGGCATGGAACACCATATATTTT.

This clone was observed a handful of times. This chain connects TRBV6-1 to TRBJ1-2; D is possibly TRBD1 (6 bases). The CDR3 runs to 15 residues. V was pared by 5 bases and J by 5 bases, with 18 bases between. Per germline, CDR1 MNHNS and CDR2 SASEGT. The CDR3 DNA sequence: TGTGCCAGCAGTCAAGGACAGATTCGAGCTTATGGCTACACCTTC. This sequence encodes CASSQGQIRAYGYTF.

As DNA, the CDR3 is TGTGCCATCAGTGGGGGGACTAGCGGGGAGCAAGAGACCCAGTACTTC. Its protein product is CAISGGTSGEQETQYF. The V call is TRBV10-3, the J call TRBJ2-5; 13 nucleotides agree with TRBD2. Germline CDR1 reads ENHRY; CDR2 reads SYGVKD. The V and J ends lost 4 bases and 2 bases, in that order; junction bases with no gene match: 4. The CDR3 totals 16 residues.

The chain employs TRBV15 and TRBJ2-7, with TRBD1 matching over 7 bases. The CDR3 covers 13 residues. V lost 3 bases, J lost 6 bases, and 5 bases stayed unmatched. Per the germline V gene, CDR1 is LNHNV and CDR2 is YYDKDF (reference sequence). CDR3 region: CATSSDREGEQYV. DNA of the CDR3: TGTGCCACCAGCAGTGACAGGGAAGGCGAGCAGTACGTC.

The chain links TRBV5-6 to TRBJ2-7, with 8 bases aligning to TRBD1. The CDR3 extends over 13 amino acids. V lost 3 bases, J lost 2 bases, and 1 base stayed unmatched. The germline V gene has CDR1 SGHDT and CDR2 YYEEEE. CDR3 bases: TGTGCCAGCAGCTGGGGACAGGCCTACGAGCAGTACTTC. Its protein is CASSWGQAYEQYF. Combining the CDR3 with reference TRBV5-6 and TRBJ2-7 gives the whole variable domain DAGVTQSPTHLIKTRGQQVTLRCSPKSGHDTVSWYQQALGQGPQFIFQYYEEEERQRGNFPDRFSGHQFPNYSSELNVNALLLGDSALYLCASSWGQAYEQYFGPGTRLTVT.

DNA for the CDR3: TGTGCCAGCAGGCCATCTGCCAGATGGAACACTGAAGCTTTCTTT. Translation gives CASRPSARWNTEAFF. The V call is TRBV28, the J call TRBJ1-1, with no clear D. The CDR3 totals 15 residues. Trimming left V 6 bases short and J 1 base short, with 15 bases between. CDR1 is MDHEN, CDR2 SYDVKM, per germline.